The clone carrying this TCR beta chain was seen a few times. This specimen comes from a study of blood T cell repertoires in COVID-19. Study at large: Samples of COVID-19 (acute and convalescent) were obtained from the United States, Italy and Spain. PBMCs, B-cell-depleted T cells, or T cells provided the cDNA or gDNA that made up the material.

Germline CDR1 KGHSH, CDR2 LQKENI. The CDR3 consists of 14 residues. Trimming stripped 4 bases from V and 3 bases from J, with 12 bases between. As originally analysed: Quantification of nucleated cells was approximated via reference gene primer amplification. The protocol was immunoSEQ multiplex PCR, while the TCRdb copy is restricted to in-frame clones and leaves out a portion. The V and J calls and clone size are taken from that table; D and trimming were inferred from the DNA. The sample has 200,000 to 250,000 clones, more than 75% seen once. The V and J genes are TRBV18 and TRBJ1-2, with D possibly matching TRBD1 (6 bases). The sample consisted of peripheral blood. The source is a woman aged 25 to 45 who had recovered from COVID-19. The chain's CDR3 is CASSLWDTDYGYTF. The CDR3 DNA reads as TGTGCCAGCTCACTATGGGACACCGACTATGGCTACACCTTC.